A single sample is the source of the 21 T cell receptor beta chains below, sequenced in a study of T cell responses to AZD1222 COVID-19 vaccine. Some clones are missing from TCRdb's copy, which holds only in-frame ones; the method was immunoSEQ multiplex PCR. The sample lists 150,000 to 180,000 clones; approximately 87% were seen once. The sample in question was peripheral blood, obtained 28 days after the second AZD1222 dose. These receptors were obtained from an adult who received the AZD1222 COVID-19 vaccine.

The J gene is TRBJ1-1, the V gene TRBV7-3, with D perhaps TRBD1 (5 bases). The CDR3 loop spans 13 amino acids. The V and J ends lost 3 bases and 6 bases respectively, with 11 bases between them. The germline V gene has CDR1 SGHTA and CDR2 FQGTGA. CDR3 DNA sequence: TGTGCCAGCAGCTTCCAGGGAGGCGCTGAAGCTTTCTTT. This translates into CASSFQGGAEAFF.

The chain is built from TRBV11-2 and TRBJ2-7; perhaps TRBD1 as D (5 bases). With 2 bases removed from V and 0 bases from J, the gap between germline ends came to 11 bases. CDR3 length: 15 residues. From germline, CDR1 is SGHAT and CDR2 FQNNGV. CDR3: CASSLFPGNSYEQYF. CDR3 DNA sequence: TGTGCCAGCAGCTTATTCCCAGGGAACTCCTACGAGCAGTACTTC.

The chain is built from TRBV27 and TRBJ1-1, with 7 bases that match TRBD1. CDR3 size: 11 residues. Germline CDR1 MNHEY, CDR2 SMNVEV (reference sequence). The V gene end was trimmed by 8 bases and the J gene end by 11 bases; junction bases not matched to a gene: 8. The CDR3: CASQNRGSAFF. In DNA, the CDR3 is TGTGCCAGCCAAAACAGGGGATCTGCTTTCTTT.

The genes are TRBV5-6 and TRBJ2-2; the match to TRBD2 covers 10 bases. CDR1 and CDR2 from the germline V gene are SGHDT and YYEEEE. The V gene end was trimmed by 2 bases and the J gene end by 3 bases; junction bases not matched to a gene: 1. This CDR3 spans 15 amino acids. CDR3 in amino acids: CASSFGLADTGELFF. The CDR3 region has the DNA TGTGCCAGCAGCTTCGGACTAGCGGACACCGGGGAGCTGTTTTTT.

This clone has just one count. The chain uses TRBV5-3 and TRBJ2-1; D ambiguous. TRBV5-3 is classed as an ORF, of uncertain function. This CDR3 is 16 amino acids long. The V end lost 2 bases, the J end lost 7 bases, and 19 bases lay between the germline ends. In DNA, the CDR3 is TGTGCCAGAAGCTTTAGGGCCATCCGGGCGAAGAATGAGCAGTTCTTC. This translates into CARSFRAIRAKNEQFF.

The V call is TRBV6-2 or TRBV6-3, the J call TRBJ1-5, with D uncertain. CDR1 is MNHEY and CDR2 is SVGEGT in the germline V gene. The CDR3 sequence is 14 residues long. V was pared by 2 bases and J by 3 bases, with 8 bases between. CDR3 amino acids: CASSYMGNNQPQHF. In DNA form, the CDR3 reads TGTGCCAGCAGTTACATGGGGAACAATCAGCCCCAGCATTTT.

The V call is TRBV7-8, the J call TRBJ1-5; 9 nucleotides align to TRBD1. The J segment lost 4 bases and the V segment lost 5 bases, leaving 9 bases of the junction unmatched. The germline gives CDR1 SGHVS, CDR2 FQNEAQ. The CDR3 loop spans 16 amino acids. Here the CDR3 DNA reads TGTGCCAGCAGCGACATGGACAGGGGCGAAAATCAGCCCCAGCATTTT. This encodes CASSDMDRGENQPQHF.

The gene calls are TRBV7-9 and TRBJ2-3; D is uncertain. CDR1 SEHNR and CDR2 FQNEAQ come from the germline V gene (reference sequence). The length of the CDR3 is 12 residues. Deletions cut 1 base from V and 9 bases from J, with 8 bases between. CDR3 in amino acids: CASSLEGLTQYF. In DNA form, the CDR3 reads TGTGCCAGCAGCTTAGAAGGGCTAACGCAGTATTTT.

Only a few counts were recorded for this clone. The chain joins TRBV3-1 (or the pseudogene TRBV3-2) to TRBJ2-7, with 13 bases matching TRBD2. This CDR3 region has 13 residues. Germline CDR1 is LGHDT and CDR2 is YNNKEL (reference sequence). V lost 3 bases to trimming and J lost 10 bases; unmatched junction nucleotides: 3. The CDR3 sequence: CASSHGTSGKQYF. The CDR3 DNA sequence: TGTGCCAGCAGCCACGGGACTAGCGGGAAACAGTACTTC.

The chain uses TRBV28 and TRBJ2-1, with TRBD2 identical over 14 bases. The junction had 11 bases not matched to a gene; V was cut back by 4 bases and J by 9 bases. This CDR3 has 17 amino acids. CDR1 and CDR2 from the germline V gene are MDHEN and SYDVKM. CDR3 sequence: CASSSRTSGRIRGEQFF. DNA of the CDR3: TGTGCCAGCAGTTCACGGACTAGCGGGAGGATCAGGGGTGAGCAGTTCTTC.

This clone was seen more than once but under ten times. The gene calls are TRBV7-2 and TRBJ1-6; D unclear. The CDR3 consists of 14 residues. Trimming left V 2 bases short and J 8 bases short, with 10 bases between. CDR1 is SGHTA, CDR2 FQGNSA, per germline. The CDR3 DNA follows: TGTGCCAGCAGCTTAAGGGCGGACCATTCACCCCTCCACTTT. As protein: CASSLRADHSPLHF.

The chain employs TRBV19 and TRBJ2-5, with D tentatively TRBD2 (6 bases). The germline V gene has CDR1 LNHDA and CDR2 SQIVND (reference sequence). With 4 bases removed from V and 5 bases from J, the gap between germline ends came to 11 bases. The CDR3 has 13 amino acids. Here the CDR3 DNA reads TGTGCCAGTAGTAGAGCTAGCGTGGAGACCCAGTACTTC. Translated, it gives CASSRASVETQYF.

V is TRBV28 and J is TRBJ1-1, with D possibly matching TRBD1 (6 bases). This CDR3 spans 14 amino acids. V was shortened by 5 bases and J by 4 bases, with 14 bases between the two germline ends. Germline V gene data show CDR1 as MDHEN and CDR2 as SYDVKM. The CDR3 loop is CASSISGVRTEAFF. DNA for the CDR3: TGTGCCAGCAGTATCTCAGGGGTTCGCACTGAAGCTTTCTTT.

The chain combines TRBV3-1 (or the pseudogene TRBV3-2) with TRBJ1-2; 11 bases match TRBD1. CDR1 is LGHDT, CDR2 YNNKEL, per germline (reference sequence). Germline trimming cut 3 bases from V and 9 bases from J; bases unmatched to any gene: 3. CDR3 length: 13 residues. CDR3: CASSHGTGGRYTF. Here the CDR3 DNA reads TGTGCCAGCAGCCATGGGACAGGGGGGCGCTACACCTTC.

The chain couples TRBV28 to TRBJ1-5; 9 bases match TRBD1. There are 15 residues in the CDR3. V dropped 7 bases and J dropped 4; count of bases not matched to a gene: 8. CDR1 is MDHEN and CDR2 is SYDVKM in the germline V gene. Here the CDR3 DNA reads TGTGCCAGCACCCGACCCGGGACAGGGAATCAGCCCCAGCATTTT. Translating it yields CASTRPGTGNQPQHF. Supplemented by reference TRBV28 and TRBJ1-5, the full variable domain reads DVKVTQSSRYLVKRTGEKVFLECVQDMDHENMFWYRQDPGLGLRLIYFSYDVKMKEKGDIPEGYSVSREKKERFSLILESASTNQTSMYLCASTRPGTGNQPQHFGDGTRLSIL.

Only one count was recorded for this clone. CDR3 coding DNA: TGTGCCAGCAGCTCCGGGCCTTACGCGGACACCATATATTTT. Its protein product is CASSSGPYADTIYF. The chain uses TRBV11-2 and TRBJ1-3, with D unclear. Germline V gene data show CDR1 as SGHAT and CDR2 as FQNNGV. CDR3 length: 14 residues. V dropped 4 bases and J dropped 8 bases, with 15 bases sitting between them.

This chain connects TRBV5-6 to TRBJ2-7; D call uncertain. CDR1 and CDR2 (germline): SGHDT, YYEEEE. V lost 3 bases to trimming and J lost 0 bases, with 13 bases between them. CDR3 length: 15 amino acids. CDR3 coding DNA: TGTGCCAGCAGCTCAGGCCGGCGGTTCTCCTACGAGCAGTACTTC. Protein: CASSSGRRFSYEQYF.

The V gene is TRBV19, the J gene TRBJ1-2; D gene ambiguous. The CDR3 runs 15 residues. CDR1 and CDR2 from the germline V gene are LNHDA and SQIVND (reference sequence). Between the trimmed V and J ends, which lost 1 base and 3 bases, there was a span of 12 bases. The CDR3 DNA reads TGTGCCAGTAGTATAGGCAGGCCGTCCGACTATGGCTACACCTTC. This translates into CASSIGRPSDYGYTF.

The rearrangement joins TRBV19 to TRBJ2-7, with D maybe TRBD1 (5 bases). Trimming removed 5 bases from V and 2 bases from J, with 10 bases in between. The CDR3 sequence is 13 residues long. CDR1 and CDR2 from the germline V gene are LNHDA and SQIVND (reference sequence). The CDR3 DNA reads TGTGCCAGTAGTCTAAGCAGGGCCTACGAGCAGTACTTC. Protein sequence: CASSLSRAYEQYF.

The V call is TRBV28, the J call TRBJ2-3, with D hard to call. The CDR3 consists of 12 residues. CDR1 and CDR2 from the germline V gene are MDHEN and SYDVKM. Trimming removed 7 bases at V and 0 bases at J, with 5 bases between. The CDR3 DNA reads TGTGCCAGCACCGACAGCACAGATACGCAGTATTTT. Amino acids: CASTDSTDTQYF.

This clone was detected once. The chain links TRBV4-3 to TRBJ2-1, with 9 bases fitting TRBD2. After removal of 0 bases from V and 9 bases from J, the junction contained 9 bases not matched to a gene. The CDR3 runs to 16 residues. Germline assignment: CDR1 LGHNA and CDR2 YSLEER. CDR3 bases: TGCGCCAGCAGCCAAGAAGGGCTAGCGGGAAGAAGTGAGCAGTTCTTC. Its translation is CASSQEGLAGRSEQFF.